This T cell receptor beta chain was captured in a study of Ad26.COV2.S vaccination and SARS-CoV-2 variants. At the level of the study: Once, or twice with 56 days between doses, Ad26.COV2.S was given intramuscularly. Study results and limitations: Similar non-spike TCR breadth was observed in recipients of vaccine and of placebo. In vaccinated individuals, spike-specific CD8+ and CD4+ T cell responses reportedly displayed substantial breadth.

This sample's treatment: around 19 received Ad26.COV2.S at low or high dose, single or two shots; roughly five received placebo; per-sample allocation not given. Day 63 after the first injection of vaccine or placebo was the sampling time. The sample came from a Boston adult aged 18-55 years. For this clone: Its antigen is still unknown.

V lost 6 bases and J lost 4; bases outside the gene matches: 4. The V gene's germline CDR1 is MNHEY and CDR2 SVGEGT. The length of the CDR3 is 13 residues. Here immunoSEQ multiplex PCR was the method, and the copy in TCRdb shows in-frame clones only, minus some. Of roughly 700,000 clones listed, around 90% are singletons. This chain connects TRBV6-2 or TRBV6-3 to TRBJ2-5, with 8 positions matching TRBD2. The sequence came from a person between 18 and 59 years old who received the Ad26.COV2.S COVID-19 vaccine or a placebo. Source: peripheral blood, taken in a trial of Ad26.COV2.S vaccine versus placebo. CDR3: CASSERERETQYF. As DNA, the CDR3 is TGTGCCAGCAGCGAGCGGGAGCGAGAGACCCAGTACTTC.